What follows are 26 T cell receptor beta chains derived from one specimen sequenced in a study of breast tumors, draining lymph nodes, adjacent tissues. TCRdb independently ran MiXCR on the multiplex PCR reads; one entry per CDR3 protein. Of tens of thousands of distinct CDR3 sequences in the sample, roughly 28% were seen once. The lymph nodes were axillary draining lymph nodes from breast cancer patients. The sample comprised axillary lymph node tissue. All receptors derive from a female donor with breast cancer. Some clones in this sample may be carry-over from other donors' samples.

This clonotype was counted ten times or more. The chain recombines TRBV12-3 or TRBV12-4 with TRBJ1-3; D may be TRBD1 (6 bases). This CDR3 is 14 amino acids long. Trimming shortened V by 7 bases and J by 2 bases, and 12 bases separated the two germline ends. The chain's CDR3 is CASNGRGTGNTIYF. The CDR3 nucleotides are TGTGCCAGCAATGGCAGGGGAACTGGAAACACCATATATTTT.

To note about this clonotype: Possible read error: a much larger clone is one base away. This chain joins TRBV6-5 and TRBJ1-4; D ambiguous. Trimming left V 5 bases short and J 8 bases short, with 15 bases between. CDR1 MNHEY and CDR2 SVGAGI come from the germline V gene. The CDR3 loop spans 14 amino acids. The CDR3 sequence is CASSHWGRGEKLFF. The CDR3 coding sequence is TGTGCCAGCAGTCACTGGGGTAGAGGAGAAAAACTGTTTTTT.

This clonotype was picked up many times. The rearrangement links TRBV25-1 to TRBJ2-3; no clear D gene. V lost 2 bases and J lost 0, with 6 bases in between. Germline V gene lookup returns CDR1 MGHDK and CDR2 SYGVNS. The CDR3 extends over 14 amino acids. The CDR3 bases are TGTGCCAGCAGTGAAGGGTCTAGCACAGATACGCAGTATTTT. It codes for CASSEGSSTDTQYF.

This clonotype was counted between two and nine times. The gene calls are TRBV6-5 and TRBJ1-1, with TRBD1 matching 7 bases. Germline CDR1 is MNHEY and CDR2 is SVGAGI. The CDR3 runs 14 residues. The V and J ends lost 6 bases and 1 base, in that order; junction bases with no gene match: 5. This CDR3 reads CASRHGTANTEAFF. CDR3 nucleotides: TGTGCCAGCAGACACGGGACAGCGAACACTGAAGCTTTCTTT.

This clonotype occurred a few times. The gene calls are TRBV7-2 and TRBJ1-1; 8 bases line up with TRBD1. CDR1 is SGHTA, CDR2 FQGNSA, per germline. The CDR3 is made up of 14 amino acids. V trimming: 5 bases; J trimming: 5 bases; junction bases outside the gene matches: 7. The CDR3 spells CASSLQGGRTEAFF. CDR3 nucleotide sequence: TGTGCCAGCAGCCTACAGGGGGGGAGGACTGAAGCTTTCTTT.

This clonotype was observed a handful of times. V and J are TRBV12-3 or TRBV12-4 and TRBJ2-1; D gene unclear. V was trimmed by 6 bases and J by 12 bases, leaving 18 bases between them. The CDR3 covers 13 residues. For the CDR3, the DNA is TGTGCCAGCAGACCCCGGACCGTGTTATGGCAGTTCTTC. Its translation: CASRPRTVLWQFF.

V is TRBV6-2 or TRBV6-3 and J is TRBJ2-1; the D is unclear. From germline, CDR1 is MNHEY and CDR2 SVGEGT. CDR3 size: 13 residues. Trimming left V 8 bases short and J 0 bases short, with 8 bases between. The chain's CDR3 is CASDQSSYNEQFF. CDR3 nucleotide sequence: TGTGCCAGCGACCAAAGCTCCTACAATGAGCAGTTCTTC.

CDR3 in DNA: TGCGCCAGCAGAGACTCTACTGGAAACACCTTC. Amino acids: CASRDSTGNTF. This chain links TRBV5-1 with TRBJ1-2; D is unresolved. The CDR3 covers 11 residues. The germline gives CDR1 SGHRS, CDR2 YFSETQ. Trimming shortened V by 5 bases and J by 12 bases, and 14 bases separated the two germline ends.

This clonotype was seen only once. Compared with germline, one end of the junction differs, possibly owing to a read error. The chain joins TRBV10-3 to TRBJ1-3; possible D gene TRBD1, 6 bases. The germline V gene encodes CDR1 ENHRY and CDR2 SYGVKD. The CDR3 has 16 amino acids. Here the CDR3 reads CTISRGTRSSGNTIYF. In DNA, the CDR3 is TGTACCATCAGTCGGGGGACACGCTCCTCTGGAAACACCATATATTTT.

This clonotype was detected many times. The rearrangement joins TRBV5-4 to TRBJ2-5; D not resolved. This CDR3 has 11 residues. Trimming removed 1 base at V and 7 bases at J, with 5 bases between. In germline, CDR1 is SGHNT, CDR2 YYREEE (reference sequence). Here the CDR3 reads CASSLMGTQYF. As DNA, the CDR3 is TGTGCCAGCAGCTTGATGGGGACCCAGTACTTC.

A remark on this clonotype: A clone one base away is much larger, so this may be a read error. CDR3 sequence reads: CASGQAVRRDEQFF. The CDR3 region has the DNA TGTGCCAGCGGGCAAGCGGTCAGGAGAGATGAGCAGTTCTTC. J is TRBJ2-1 and V is TRBV6-6; possibly TRBD2 for D (5 bases). Per the germline V gene, CDR1 is MNHNY and CDR2 is SVGAGI (reference sequence). The V gene lost 8 bases and the J gene lost 8 bases, with 19 bases spanning the gap. The CDR3 is 14 residues long.

This clonotype was found a few times. The chain couples TRBV27 to TRBJ2-6; a possible D gene is TRBD1 (6 bases). Germline V lookup: CDR1 MNHEY, CDR2 SMNVEV (reference sequence). The CDR3 consists of 16 residues. V gave up 7 bases and J gave up 0 bases, with 13 bases separating them. CDR3 residues: CASTKTGPSGANVLTF. CDR3 nucleotides: TGTGCCAGCACGAAGACAGGACCCTCTGGGGCCAACGTCCTGACTTTC.

The sample holds many counts of this clonotype. The J gene is TRBJ2-1, the V gene TRBV28; TRBD2 aligns across 9 bases. The ends lost 11 bases at V and 6 bases at J; junction bases unmatched: 5. CDR3 length equals 12 residues. Germline assignment: CDR1 MDHEN and CDR2 SYDVKM. CDR3 nucleotide sequence: TGTGCCCTTAGCGGGAGATTCAATGAGCAGTTCTTC. It codes for CALSGRFNEQFF.

About this clonotype itself: This is likely a read error, given that the CDR3 carries no conserved phenylalanine or tryptophan at its end. It is unclear where the CDR3 begins or ends on the DNA, so no DNA is shown, and the CDR3 is as TCRdb lists it. This sequence joins TRBV7-9 and TRBJ2-3; the listed D gene, TRBD1, was not tested against the DNA. Germline loops: CDR1 SEHNR, CDR2 FQNEAQ (reference sequence). Including both end residues, the CDR3 is 9 amino acids long. CDR3 sequence reads: CASSLEWAG.

Turning to this clonotype: Since a much larger clone is just one base distant, this may be a read error. The rearrangement links TRBV3-1 to TRBJ2-5; D is unclear. Germline V gene lookup returns CDR1 LGHDT and CDR2 YNNKEL (reference sequence). The CDR3 contains 14 residues. CDR3: CASNQDSTGETQYF. The CDR3 coding sequence is TGTGCCAGCAACCAAGATTCGACGGGAGAGACCCAGTACTTC.

As for this clonotype: Possible read error: a much larger clone is one base away. The V and J genes are TRBV7-9 and TRBJ2-1; no reliable D call. This CDR3 has 15 residues. Germline values: CDR1 SEHNR, CDR2 FQNEAQ (reference sequence). CDR3 sequence: CVSSRSLWQDNEQFF. In DNA, the CDR3 is TGTGTCAGCAGCCGATCCCTGTGGCAGGACAATGAGCAGTTCTTC.

This clonotype was counted at least ten times. The chain joins TRBV29-1 to TRBJ2-3, with 8 bases that match TRBD2. Per the germline V gene, CDR1 is SQVTM and CDR2 is ANQGSEA. After removal of 1 base from V and 3 bases from J, the junction contained 9 bases not matched to a gene. CDR3 length: 16 residues. The CDR3 nucleotides read TGCAGCGTTGAAGGCTGGCGGGGGGCTGGAACAGATACGCAGTATTTT. Protein: CSVEGWRGAGTDTQYF.

This clonotype was counted ten times or more. This rearrangement joins TRBV19 to TRBJ2-1, with D perhaps matching TRBD1 (6 bases). Germline CDR1 LNHDA, CDR2 SQIVND (reference sequence). V lost 6 bases to trimming and J lost 8 bases, with 11 bases between them. This CDR3 comprises 12 residues. Here the CDR3 reads CASRTGQDEQFF. CDR3 sequence (DNA): TGTGCCAGTAGAACAGGGCAGGATGAGCAGTTCTTC.

This clonotype came up many times. The J gene is TRBJ2-2, the V gene TRBV18; no reliable D call. CDR3 length: 15 residues. Germline V gene sequence: CDR1 KGHSH, CDR2 LQKENI. Trimming pared 2 bases from V and 4 bases from J, leaving 11 bases between. The CDR3, as DNA: TGTGCCAGCTCACCAGGAGCCTCGTTCACCGGGGAGCTGTTTTTT. Its translation: CASSPGASFTGELFF. Supplemented by reference TRBV18 and TRBJ2-2, the full variable domain reads NAGVMQNPRHLVRRRGQEARLRCSPMKGHSHVYWYRQLPEEGLKFMVYLQKENIIDESGMPKERFSAEFPKEGPSILRIQQVVRGDSAAYFCASSPGASFTGELFFGEGSRLTVL.

This clonotype appeared many times. The rearrangement joins TRBV6-2 or TRBV6-3 to TRBJ1-2, with a tentative D call TRBD1 (6 bases). CDR1 is MNHEY and CDR2 is SVGEGT in the germline V gene. This CDR3 is built from 16 residues. V shed 0 bases and J shed 2 bases, with 13 bases lying between them. CDR3 region: CASSYSRFTGNYGYTF. The CDR3 region has the DNA TGTGCCAGCAGTTACTCGCGGTTTACAGGGAACTATGGCTACACCTTC.

With regard to this clonotype: A junction end diverges from the germline sequence, so it may reflect a read error. The V and J genes are TRBV29-1 and TRBJ2-1; 9 bases are a match to TRBD1. Germline values: CDR1 SQVTM, CDR2 ANQGSEA. The CDR3 runs 10 residues. The CDR3 bases are TGCAGCGTTGGGGGACAGGGTCCGCTCTTC. The encoded protein is CSVGGQGPLF.

This clonotype was observed at least ten times. The V and J genes are TRBV2 and TRBJ2-2, with 8 bases matching TRBD1. This CDR3 has 13 residues. Germline V gives CDR1 SNHLY, CDR2 FYNNEI. Losses at the gene ends were 6 bases for V and 6 bases for J; bases not matched to a gene: 3. The CDR3 DNA is TGTGCCAGCAGGGACAGGGTTGCCGGGGAGCTGTTTTTT. Its translation is CASRDRVAGELFF.

Many counts were recorded for this clonotype. This chain links TRBV6-2 or TRBV6-3 with TRBJ1-6, with 7 bases aligning to TRBD1. After removal of 5 bases from V and 10 bases from J, the junction contained 14 bases not matched to a gene. CDR3 length equals 16 residues. Per the germline V gene, CDR1 is MNHEY and CDR2 is SVGEGT. CDR3 in DNA: TGTGCCAGCAGTCCCTCGACAGGGTTCGGTTTATCACCCCTCCACTTT. It yields the protein CASSPSTGFGLSPLHF.

Ten or more counts support this clonotype. V gene TRBV20-1 combines with J gene TRBJ2-1; no reliable D call. V dropped 3 bases and J dropped 12 bases, with 21 bases sitting between them. The CDR3 consists of 14 residues. CDR1 and CDR2 from the germline V gene are DFQATT and SNEGSKA (reference sequence). This CDR3 reads CSASDPVGQVWQFF. The CDR3 bases are TGCAGTGCTAGCGACCCCGTCGGCCAGGTGTGGCAGTTCTTC.

Only a few counts were recorded for this clonotype. The genes are TRBV13 and TRBJ2-5; 9 nucleotides agree with TRBD1. V lost 8 bases, J lost 5 bases, and 15 bases stayed unmatched. The germline CDR1 and CDR2 sequences are PRHDT and FYEKMQ (reference sequence). The CDR3 has 16 amino acids. CDR3 loop: CASGAHPGQGRETQYF. In nucleotides, the CDR3 is TGTGCCAGCGGTGCCCATCCCGGACAGGGGAGGGAGACCCAGTACTTC.

This chain joins TRBV5-1 and TRBJ2-7; TRBD1 matches at 8 bases. Germline V CDR1 and CDR2: SGHRS, YFSETQ. V gave up 3 bases and J gave up 4 bases; unmatched junction bases: 9. The CDR3 runs to 15 residues. The CDR3: CASSWGGQGVYEQYF. CDR3 sequence (DNA): TGCGCCAGCAGCTGGGGAGGACAGGGAGTTTACGAGCAGTACTTC.